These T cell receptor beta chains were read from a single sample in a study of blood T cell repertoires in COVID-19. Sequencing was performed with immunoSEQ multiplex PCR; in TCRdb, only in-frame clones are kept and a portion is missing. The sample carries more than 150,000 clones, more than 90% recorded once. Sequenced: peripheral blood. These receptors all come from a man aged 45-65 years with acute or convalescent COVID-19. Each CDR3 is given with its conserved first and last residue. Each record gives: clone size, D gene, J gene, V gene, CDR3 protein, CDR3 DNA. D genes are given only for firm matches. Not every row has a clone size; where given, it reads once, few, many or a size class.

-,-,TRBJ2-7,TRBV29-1,CSVGFRKDYEQYF,TGCAGCGTTGGTTTCAGGAAGGACTACGAGCAGTACTTC
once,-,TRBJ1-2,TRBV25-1,CASSQRGLNYGYTF,TGTGCCAGCAGTCAAAGGGGTCTTAACTATGGCTACACCTTC
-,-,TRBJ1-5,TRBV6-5,CASRWTLDSNQPQHF,TGTGCCAGCAGATGGACACTGGATAGCAATCAGCCCCAGCATTTT
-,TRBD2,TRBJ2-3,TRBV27,CASSLLLAGGPNTQYF,TGTGCCAGCAGTTTATTGCTAGCGGGAGGGCCGAATACGCAGTATTTT
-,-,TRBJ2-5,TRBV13,CASSLTSAGRTQYF,TGTGCCAGCAGCCTCACATCGGCTGGGCGGACCCAGTACTTC
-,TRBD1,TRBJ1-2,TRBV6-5,CASSYDRDTYGYTF,TGTGCCAGCAGTTACGACAGGGATACCTATGGCTACACCTTC
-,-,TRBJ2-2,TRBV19,CASSIWGRENTGELFF,TGTGCCAGTAGTATATGGGGCAGGGAGAACACCGGGGAGCTGTTTTTT
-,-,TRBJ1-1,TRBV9,CASSVGLQGTEAFF,TGTGCCAGCAGCGTAGGTCTACAGGGCACTGAAGCTTTCTTT
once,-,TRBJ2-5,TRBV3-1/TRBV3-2,CASSQEVVLASETQYF,TGTGCCAGCAGCCAAGAAGTGGTACTAGCTTCAGAGACCCAGTACTTC
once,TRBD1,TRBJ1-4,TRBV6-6,CASSYPDREGEKLFF,TGTGCCAGCAGTTACCCGGACAGGGAAGGAGAAAAACTGTTTTTT
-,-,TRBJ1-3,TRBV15,CATSRDLSGNTIYF,TGTGCCACCAGCAGAGACCTCTCTGGAAACACCATATATTTT
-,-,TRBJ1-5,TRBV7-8,CASSLSTRDNQPQHF,TGTGCCAGCAGCTTAAGTACTCGGGACAATCAGCCCCAGCATTTT
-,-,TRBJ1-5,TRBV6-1,CASSEAGGNQPQHF,TGTGCCAGCAGTGAAGCAGGGGGCAATCAGCCCCAGCATTTT
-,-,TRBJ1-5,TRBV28,CASSLSGGVGSIDQPQHF,TGTGCCAGCAGTTTATCTGGGGGCGTGGGTTCAATCGATCAGCCCCAGCATTTT
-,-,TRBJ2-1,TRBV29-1,CSVSTGIEQFF,TGCAGCGTATCCACAGGGATTGAGCAGTTCTTC
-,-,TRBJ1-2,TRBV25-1,CASSEYVGDGYTF,TGTGCCAGCAGTGAATATGTAGGGGATGGCTACACCTTC
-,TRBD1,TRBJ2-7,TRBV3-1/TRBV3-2,CASSTLVRGAQGTRPYEQYF,TGTGCCAGCAGCACGCTAGTCAGAGGGGCACAGGGGACCAGACCCTACGAGCAGTACTTC
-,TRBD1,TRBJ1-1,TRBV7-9,CASTPSVGQGMTEVFF,TGTGCCAGCACCCCCTCGGTGGGACAGGGTATGACTGAAGTTTTCTTT
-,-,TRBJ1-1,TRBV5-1,CASSLVMGGTEAFF,TGCGCCAGCAGCTTGGTGATGGGAGGCACTGAAGCTTTCTTT
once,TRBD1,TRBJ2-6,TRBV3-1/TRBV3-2,CASSPKRTGPARPGANVLTF,TGTGCCAGCAGCCCTAAACGGACAGGCCCGGCCCGCCCTGGGGCCAACGTCCTGACTTTC
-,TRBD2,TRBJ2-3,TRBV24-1,CATSEPTSGGTDTQYF,TGTGCCACCAGTGAACCGACTAGCGGGGGAACAGATACGCAGTATTTT
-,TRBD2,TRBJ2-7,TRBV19,CASSMGLAGVEQYF,TGTGCCAGTAGTATGGGACTAGCGGGAGTCGAGCAGTACTTC
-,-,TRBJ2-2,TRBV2,CASRGESGGTGELFF,TGTGCCAGCAGGGGAGAGTCCGGCGGGACCGGGGAGCTGTTTTTT
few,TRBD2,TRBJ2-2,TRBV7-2,CASSLDRTSGSNTGELFF,TGTGCCAGCAGCTTGGACCGGACTAGCGGGAGTAACACCGGGGAGCTGTTTTTT
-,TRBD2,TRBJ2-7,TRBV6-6,CASSLSSGPYEQYF,TGTGCCAGCAGTTTGTCTAGCGGTCCCTACGAGCAGTACTTC
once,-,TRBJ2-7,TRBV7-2,CASSLDGTSSYEQYF,TGTGCCAGCAGCTTAGATGGGACATCTTCCTACGAGCAGTACTTC
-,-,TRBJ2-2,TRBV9,CASSVGVDTGELFF,TGTGCCAGCAGCGTCGGGGTGGACACCGGGGAGCTGTTTTTT
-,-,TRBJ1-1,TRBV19,CASKNGAGVNTEAFF,TGTGCCAGCAAAAACGGGGCAGGGGTGAACACTGAAGCTTTCTTT
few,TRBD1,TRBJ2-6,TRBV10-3,CAISLDRAYSGANVLTF,TGTGCCATCAGTCTGGACAGGGCTTACTCTGGGGCCAACGTCCTGACTTTC
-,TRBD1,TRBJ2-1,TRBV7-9,CASSLNRQGEDNEQFF,TGTGCCAGCAGCTTAAATCGACAGGGTGAGGACAATGAGCAGTTCTTC
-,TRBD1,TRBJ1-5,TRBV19,CASSLRGRGNQPQHF,TGTGCCAGTAGCCTCAGGGGGCGCGGCAATCAGCCCCAGCATTTT
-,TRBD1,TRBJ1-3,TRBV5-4,CASSLSPGGASGNTIYF,TGTGCCAGCAGCTTGTCCCCAGGGGGCGCATCGGGAAACACCATATATTTT
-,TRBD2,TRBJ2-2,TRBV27,CASSFAGGNTGELFF,TGTGCCAGCAGTTTCGCGGGGGGAAACACCGGGGAGCTGTTTTTT
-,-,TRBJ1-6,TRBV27,CASNNPGFNSPLHF,TGTGCCAGCAATAACCCGGGGTTCAATTCACCCCTCCACTTT
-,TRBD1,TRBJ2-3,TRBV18,CASSPGTATDTQYF,TGTGCCAGCTCACCAGGGACAGCCACAGATACGCAGTATTTT
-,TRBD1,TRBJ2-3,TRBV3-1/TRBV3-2,CASSQIRDRASDTQYF,TGTGCCAGCAGCCAAATACGGGACAGGGCTTCAGATACGCAGTATTTT
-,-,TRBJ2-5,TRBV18,CASSPLVADQETQYF,TGTGCCAGCTCACCACTGGTAGCGGACCAAGAGACCCAGTACTTC
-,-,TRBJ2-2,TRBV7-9,CASSLGTSNTGELFF,TGTGCCAGCAGCTTAGGGACTTCGAACACCGGGGAGCTGTTTTTT
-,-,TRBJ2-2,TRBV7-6,CASSGGGQITGELFF,TGTGCCAGCAGCGGTGGCGGACAGATCACCGGGGAGCTGTTTTTT
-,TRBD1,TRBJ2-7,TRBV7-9,CASSLLVAGTGVEEQYF,TGTGCCAGCAGCTTATTGGTAGCCGGGACAGGGGTAGAAGAGCAGTACTTC
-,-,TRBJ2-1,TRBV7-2,CASSYKGTTVYNEQFF,TGTGCCAGCAGCTACAAAGGGACAACCGTCTACAATGAGCAGTTCTTC
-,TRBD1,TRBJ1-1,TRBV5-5,CASSSSGQGRTEAFF,TGTGCCAGCAGCTCCTCAGGACAGGGTCGGACTGAAGCTTTCTTT
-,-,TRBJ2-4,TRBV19,CASSIGGPYTSNIQYF,TGTGCCAGTAGTATAGGAGGGCCATACACATCAAACATTCAGTACTTC
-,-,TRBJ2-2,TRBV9,CASSVEAGGWTGELFF,TGTGCCAGCAGCGTAGAAGCGGGCGGGTGGACCGGGGAGCTGTTTTTT
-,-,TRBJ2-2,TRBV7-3,CASSNGLGFGELFF,TGTGCCAGCAGCAACGGACTGGGTTTTGGGGAGCTGTTTTTT
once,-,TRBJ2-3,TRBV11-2,CASSVRAVGPTDTQYF,TGTGCCAGCAGCGTCCGAGCGGTTGGGCCTACAGATACGCAGTATTTT
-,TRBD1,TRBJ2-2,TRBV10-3,CAINPTGGNTGELFF,TGTGCCATCAACCCGACAGGGGGCAACACCGGGGAGCTGTTTTTT
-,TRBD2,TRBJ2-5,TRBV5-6,CASSLVSGGPLRTQYF,TGTGCCAGCAGCTTGGTTAGCGGGGGGCCCTTAAGGACCCAGTACTTC
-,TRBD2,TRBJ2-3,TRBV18,CASSPGTSGGTDTQYF,TGTGCCAGCTCACCCGGGACTAGCGGGGGGACAGATACGCAGTATTTT
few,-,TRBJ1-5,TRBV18,CASSPPNGVDSQPQHF,TGTGCCAGCTCACCACCTAACGGGGTTGACTCTCAGCCCCAGCATTTT